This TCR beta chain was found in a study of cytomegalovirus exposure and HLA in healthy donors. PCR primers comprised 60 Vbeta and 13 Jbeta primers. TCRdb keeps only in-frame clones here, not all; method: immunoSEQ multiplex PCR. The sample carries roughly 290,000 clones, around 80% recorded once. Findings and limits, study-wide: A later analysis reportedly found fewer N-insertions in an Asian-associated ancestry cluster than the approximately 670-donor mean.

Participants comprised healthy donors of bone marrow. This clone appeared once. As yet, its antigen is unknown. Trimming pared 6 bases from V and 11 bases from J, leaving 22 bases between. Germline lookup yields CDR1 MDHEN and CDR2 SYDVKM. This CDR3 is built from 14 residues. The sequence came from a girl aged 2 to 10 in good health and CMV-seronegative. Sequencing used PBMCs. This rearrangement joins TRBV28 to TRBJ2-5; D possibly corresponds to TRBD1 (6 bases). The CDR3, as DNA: TGTGCCAGCAGGCCAGACTCCAGGGGTAGAGAGCAGTACTTC. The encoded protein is CASRPDSRGREQYF.